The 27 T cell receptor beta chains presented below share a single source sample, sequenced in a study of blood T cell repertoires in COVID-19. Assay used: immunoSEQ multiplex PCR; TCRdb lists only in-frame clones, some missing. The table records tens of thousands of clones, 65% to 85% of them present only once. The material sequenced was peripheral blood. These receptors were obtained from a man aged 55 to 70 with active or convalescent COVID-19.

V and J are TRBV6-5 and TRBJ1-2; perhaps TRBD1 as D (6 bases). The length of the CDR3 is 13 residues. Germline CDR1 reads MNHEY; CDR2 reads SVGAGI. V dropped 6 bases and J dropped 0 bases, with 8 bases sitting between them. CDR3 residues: CASRDSSNYGYTF. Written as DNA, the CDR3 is TGTGCCAGCAGGGACAGTTCTAACTATGGCTACACCTTC.

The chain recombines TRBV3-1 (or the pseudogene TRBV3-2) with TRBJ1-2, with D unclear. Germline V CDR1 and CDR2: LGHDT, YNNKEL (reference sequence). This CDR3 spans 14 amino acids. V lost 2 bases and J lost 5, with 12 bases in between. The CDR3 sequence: CASSQNNNEYGYTF. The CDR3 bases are TGTGCCAGCAGCCAAAACAACAACGAATATGGCTACACCTTC.

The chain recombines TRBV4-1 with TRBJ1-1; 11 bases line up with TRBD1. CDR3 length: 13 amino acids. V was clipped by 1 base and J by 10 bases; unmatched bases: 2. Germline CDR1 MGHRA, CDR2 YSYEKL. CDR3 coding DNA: TGCGCCAGCAGCCAAGCTGGGACAGGGGGAGCTTTCTTT. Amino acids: CASSQAGTGGAFF.

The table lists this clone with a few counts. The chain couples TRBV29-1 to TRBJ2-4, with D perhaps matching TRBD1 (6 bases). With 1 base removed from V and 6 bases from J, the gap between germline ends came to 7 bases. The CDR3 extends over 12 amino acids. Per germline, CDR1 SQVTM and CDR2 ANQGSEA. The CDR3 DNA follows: TGCAGCGTTGAAGCGGACAGAAACATTCAGTACTTC. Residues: CSVEADRNIQYF.

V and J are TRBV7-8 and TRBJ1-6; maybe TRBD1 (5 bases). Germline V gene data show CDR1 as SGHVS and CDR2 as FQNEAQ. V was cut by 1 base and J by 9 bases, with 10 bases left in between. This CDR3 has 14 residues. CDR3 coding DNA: TGTGCCAGCAGCTTAGAAGGGGTATTTTCACCCCTCCACTTT. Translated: CASSLEGVFSPLHF.

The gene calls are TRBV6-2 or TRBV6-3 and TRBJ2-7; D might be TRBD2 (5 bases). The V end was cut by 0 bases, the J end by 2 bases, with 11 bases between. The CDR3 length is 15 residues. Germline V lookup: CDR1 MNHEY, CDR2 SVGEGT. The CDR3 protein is CASSYSTGIPYEQYF. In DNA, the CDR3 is TGTGCCAGCAGTTACTCAACGGGGATTCCCTACGAGCAGTACTTC.

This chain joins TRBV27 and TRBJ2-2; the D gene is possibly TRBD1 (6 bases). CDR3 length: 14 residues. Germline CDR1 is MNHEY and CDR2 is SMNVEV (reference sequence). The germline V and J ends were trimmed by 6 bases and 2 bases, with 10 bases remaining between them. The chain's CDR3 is CASRSGVNTGELFF. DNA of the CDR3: TGTGCCAGCAGATCAGGGGTCAACACCGGGGAGCTGTTTTTT.

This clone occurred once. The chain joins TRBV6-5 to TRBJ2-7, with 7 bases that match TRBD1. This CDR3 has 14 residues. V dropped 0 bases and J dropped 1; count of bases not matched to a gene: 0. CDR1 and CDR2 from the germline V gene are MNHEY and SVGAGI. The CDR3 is CASSYSGQSYEQYF. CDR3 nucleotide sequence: TGTGCCAGCAGTTACTCGGGACAGTCCTACGAGCAGTACTTC.

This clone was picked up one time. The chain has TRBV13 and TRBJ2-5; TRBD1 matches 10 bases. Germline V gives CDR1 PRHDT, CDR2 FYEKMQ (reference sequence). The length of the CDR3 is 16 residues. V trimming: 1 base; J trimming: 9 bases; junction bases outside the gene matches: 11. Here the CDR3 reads CASSLEGQGPKRAQYF. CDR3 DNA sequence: TGTGCCAGCAGCTTAGAGGGACAGGGGCCCAAGAGGGCCCAGTACTTC.

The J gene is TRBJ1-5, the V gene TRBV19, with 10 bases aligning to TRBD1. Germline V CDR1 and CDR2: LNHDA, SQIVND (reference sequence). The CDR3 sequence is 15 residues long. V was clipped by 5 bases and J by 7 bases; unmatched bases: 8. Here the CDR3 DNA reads TGTGCCAGTAGTTCGGGGACAGGGGCAAGACAGCCCCAGCATTTT. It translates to CASSSGTGARQPQHF.

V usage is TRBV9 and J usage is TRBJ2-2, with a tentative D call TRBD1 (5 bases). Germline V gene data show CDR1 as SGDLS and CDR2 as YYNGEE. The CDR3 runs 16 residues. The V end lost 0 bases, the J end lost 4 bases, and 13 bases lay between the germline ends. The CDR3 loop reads CASSVEGARSTGELFF. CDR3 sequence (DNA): TGTGCCAGCAGCGTAGAAGGGGCGCGTAGCACCGGGGAGCTGTTTTTT.

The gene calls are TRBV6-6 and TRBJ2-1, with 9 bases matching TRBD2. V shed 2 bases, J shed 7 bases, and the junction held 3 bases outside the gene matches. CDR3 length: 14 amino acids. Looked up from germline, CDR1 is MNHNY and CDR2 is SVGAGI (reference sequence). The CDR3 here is CASSYATSGNEQFF. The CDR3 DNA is TGTGCCAGCAGTTACGCGACTAGCGGAAATGAGCAGTTCTTC.

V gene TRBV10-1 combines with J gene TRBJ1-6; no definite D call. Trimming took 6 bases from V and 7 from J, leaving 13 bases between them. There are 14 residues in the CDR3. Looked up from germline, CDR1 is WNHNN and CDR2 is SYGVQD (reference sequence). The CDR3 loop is CASRETHSNSPLHF. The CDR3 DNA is TGCGCCAGCAGAGAAACTCACTCGAATTCACCCCTCCACTTT.

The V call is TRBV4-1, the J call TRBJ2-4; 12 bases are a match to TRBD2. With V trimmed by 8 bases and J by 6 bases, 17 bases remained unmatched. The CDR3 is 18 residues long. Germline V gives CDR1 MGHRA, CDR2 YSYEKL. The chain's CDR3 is CASGSWTSGARRGNIQYF. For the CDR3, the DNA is TGCGCCAGCGGATCCTGGACTAGCGGGGCAAGGCGGGGAAACATTCAGTACTTC.

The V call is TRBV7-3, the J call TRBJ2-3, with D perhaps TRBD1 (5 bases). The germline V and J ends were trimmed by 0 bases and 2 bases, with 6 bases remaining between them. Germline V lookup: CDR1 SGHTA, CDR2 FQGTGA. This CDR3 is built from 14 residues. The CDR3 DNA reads TGTGCCAGCAGCTTAACTGGACACACAGATACGCAGTATTTT. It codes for CASSLTGHTDTQYF.

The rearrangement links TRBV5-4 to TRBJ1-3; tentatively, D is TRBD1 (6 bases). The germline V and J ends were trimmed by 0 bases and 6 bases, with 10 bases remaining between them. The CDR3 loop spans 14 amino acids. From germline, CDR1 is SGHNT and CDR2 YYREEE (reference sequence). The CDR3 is CASSLAAGENTIYF. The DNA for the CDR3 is TGTGCCAGCAGCTTGGCAGCAGGGGAAAACACCATATATTTT.

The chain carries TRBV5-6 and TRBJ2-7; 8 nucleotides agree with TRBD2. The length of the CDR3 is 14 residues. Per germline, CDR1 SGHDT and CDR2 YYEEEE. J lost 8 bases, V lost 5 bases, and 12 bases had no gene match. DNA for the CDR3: TGTGCCAGCAGGAAGGGCGGGGGGCCTAGTAAGCAGTACTTC. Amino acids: CASRKGGGPSKQYF.

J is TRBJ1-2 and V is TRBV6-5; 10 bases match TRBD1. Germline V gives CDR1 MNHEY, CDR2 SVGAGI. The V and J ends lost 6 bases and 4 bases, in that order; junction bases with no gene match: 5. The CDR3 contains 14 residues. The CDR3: CASRGRQGAYGYTF. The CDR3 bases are TGTGCCAGCAGAGGCAGACAGGGGGCCTATGGCTACACCTTC.

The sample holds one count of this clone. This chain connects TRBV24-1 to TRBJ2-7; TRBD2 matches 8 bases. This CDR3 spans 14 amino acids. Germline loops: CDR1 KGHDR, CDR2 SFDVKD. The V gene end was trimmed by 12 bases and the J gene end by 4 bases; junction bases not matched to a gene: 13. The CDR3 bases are TGTGCCCCTCGGGGGGGGGAAGAATTATACGAGCAGTACTTC. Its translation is CAPRGGEELYEQYF.

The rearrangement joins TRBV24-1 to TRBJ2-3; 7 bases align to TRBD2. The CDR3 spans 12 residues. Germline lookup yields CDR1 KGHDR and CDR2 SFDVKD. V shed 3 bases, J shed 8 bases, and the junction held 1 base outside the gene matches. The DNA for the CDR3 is TGTGCCACCAGTGATGGACTAGTTACGCAGTATTTT. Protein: CATSDGLVTQYF.

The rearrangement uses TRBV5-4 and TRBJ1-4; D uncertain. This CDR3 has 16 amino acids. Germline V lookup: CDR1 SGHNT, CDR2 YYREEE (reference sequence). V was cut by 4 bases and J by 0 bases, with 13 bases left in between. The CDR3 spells CASSQETVTTNEKLFF. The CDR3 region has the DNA TGTGCCAGCAGCCAGGAAACCGTTACAACTAATGAAAAACTGTTTTTT.

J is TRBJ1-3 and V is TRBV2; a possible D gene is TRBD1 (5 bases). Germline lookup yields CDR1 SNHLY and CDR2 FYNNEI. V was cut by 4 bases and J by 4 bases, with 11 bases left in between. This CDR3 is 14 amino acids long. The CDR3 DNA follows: TGTGCCAGCAGTGTTGGGGCTTTCGGAAACACCATATATTTT. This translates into CASSVGAFGNTIYF.

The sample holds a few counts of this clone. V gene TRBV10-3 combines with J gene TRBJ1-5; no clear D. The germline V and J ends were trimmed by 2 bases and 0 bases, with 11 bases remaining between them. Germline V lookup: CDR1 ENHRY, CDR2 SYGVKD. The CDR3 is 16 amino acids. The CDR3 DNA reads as TGTGCCATCAGTGAGCTGAGGTTTTATAGCAATCAGCCCCAGCATTTT. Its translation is CAISELRFYSNQPQHF.

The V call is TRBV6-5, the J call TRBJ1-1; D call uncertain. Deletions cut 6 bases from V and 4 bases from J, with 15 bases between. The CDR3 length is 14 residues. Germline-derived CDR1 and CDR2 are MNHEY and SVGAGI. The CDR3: CASSVARDFTEAFF. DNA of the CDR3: TGTGCCAGCAGCGTTGCCCGGGATTTCACTGAAGCTTTCTTT.

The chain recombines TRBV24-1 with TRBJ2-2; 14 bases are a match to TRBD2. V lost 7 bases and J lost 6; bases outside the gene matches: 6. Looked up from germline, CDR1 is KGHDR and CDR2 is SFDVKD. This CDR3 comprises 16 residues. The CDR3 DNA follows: TGTGCCACCAGCCAGACTAGCGGGGGGGCCTCCGGGGAGCTGTTTTTT. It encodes CATSQTSGGASGELFF.

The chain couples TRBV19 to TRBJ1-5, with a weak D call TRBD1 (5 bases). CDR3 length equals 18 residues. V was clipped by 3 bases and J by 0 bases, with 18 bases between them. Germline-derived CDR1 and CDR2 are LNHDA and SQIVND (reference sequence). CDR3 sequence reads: CASSILSGRANSNQPQHF. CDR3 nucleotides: TGTGCCAGTAGTATTTTATCCGGCAGGGCCAATAGCAATCAGCCCCAGCATTTT.

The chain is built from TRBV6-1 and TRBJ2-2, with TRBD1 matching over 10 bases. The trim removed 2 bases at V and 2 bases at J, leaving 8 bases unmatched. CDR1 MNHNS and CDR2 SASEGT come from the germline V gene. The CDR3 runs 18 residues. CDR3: CASSEPRGDRGNTGELFF. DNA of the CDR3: TGTGCCAGCAGTGAACCCCGGGGGGACAGGGGAAACACCGGGGAGCTGTTTTTT.